This TCR beta chain is from a study of technical replicates of blood from a few donors. Assay used: immunoSEQ multiplex PCR; TCRdb lists only in-frame clones, some missing. The sample gives about 75,000 clones, roughly 89% of which show up once; under 0.4% is in the top ten. The CDR3 is 15 residues long. The junction had 4 bases not matched to a gene; V was cut back by 4 bases and J by 1 base. The germline V gene has CDR1 MGHDK and CDR2 SYGVNS. The sequencing sample was made of T cells isolated from PBMCs. The clonotype comes from a human donor in good health. Some clones in this sample may be carry-over from other donors' samples. V gene TRBV25-1 combines with J gene TRBJ2-7; the match to TRBD1 covers 10 bases. CDR3 sequence reads: CASSVDRGKSYEQYF. The CDR3 coding sequence is TGTGCCAGCAGTGTGGACAGGGGGAAATCCTACGAGCAGTACTTC.